This T cell receptor beta chain was recorded in a study of vaccination effects on CD4 cells after COVID-19 (dated by TCRdb to the early 2020s). General notes on the study: Post-vaccine samples across the study were collected a median of 72 days after the second dose, with a range of 14 to 241. SARS-CoV-2 spike-specific CD4+ TCR repertoires were compared before and after mRNA vaccination in COVID-19 convalescent patients and in infection-naive vaccine recipients. Altogether, around eleven COVID-19 convalescent patients and a few SARS-CoV-2-naive healthy vaccine recipients made up the full study. Cultures from other donors in the study were sequenced with the Oncomine TCR Beta short-read assay on an Illumina iSeq 100. The full study reports these points: Clones induced by infection and clones induced by vaccination both contracted markedly at late timepoints after vaccination, which fits with T cell responses waning over time. Only a small number of convalescent patients were included, and no early post-infection timepoints were available, which limited the study. Among healthy vaccine recipients, nearly all vaccine-induced clones were SARS-CoV-2 mono-reactive, and just 1 of 255 was cross-reactive with common cold coronaviruses.

The method was the immunoSEQ multiplex PCR assay. DNA from the CD4+ T cells that had been cultured and isolated underwent TCR beta CDR3 sequencing. Regarding the original processing steps: Non-productive TCR sequences were removed and reads were trimmed to the CDR3 region, keeping CDR3s of at least 7 amino acids. The MANAFEST web app was used to identify antigen-specific clonotypes by comparing expansion in peptide wells with expansion in reference cultures. To count as positive, a clone had to show expansion at FDR<0.05 compared with the reference and with all other wells, an odds ratio above 5, and a frequency above 0.1% in two replicate wells. Clonotypes significantly expanded in SARS-CoV-2 spike wells and in at least one common cold coronavirus spike condition were defined as cross-reactive. Using the stringdist R package, CDR3 similarity was measured by Levenshtein distance, and unrooted trees were constructed with ape in R 3.6.1. TCRdb took over this immuneACCESS table, retaining in-frame rearrangements with V and J assigned. Such tables are incomplete; in checked studies, under half of the missing clones stem from an unresolved V gene, and the remainder is unexplained. The D gene and trimming were derived from the DNA, and the V and J assignments and clone size from that table. The sample table holds more than 35,000 clones, of which 82% were seen once. The ten biggest clones cover roughly 2% of the sample.

In the ViraFEST assay, PBMC were stimulated with viral peptide pools, and TCR sequencing was then used to find antigen-specific CD4+ T cell clonotypes based on their expansion. After more than 9 days of culture, CD4+ T cells were isolated with the EasySep CD4+ T cell isolation kit. Two doses of either the BNT162b2 or the mRNA-1273 mRNA SARS-CoV-2 vaccine were administered to participants. The absence of prior SARS-CoV-2 infection in healthy vaccine recipients was confirmed by negative nucleocapsid antibodies before and after vaccination. Each well held under 2.5 million PBMC cultured in IMDM containing 5% human AB serum, around 10 IU/ml IL-2 and gentamicin, along with about 9.5 ug/ml peptides. On days 3 and 7, half of the culture medium was replaced with fresh IL-2-containing medium. Unless noted otherwise, every peptide stimulation condition was grown in triplicate wells. Using Ficoll-Paque Plus gradient centrifugation, PBMC were separated from whole blood and then either used fresh or cryopreserved at -140C. The overlapping peptide pools covered the spike proteins of SARS-CoV-2 as well as those of the common cold coronaviruses HCoV-NL63, HCoV-OC43 and HCoV-229E. The QIAamp micro DNA kit was used to extract genomic DNA from the cultured CD4+ T cells.

With respect to this clone: Its specific antigen is unknown. The record has no base qualities; no much larger clone is one base away.

Sequences were derived from CD4+ T cells from PBMCs cultured with HCoV-NL63 spike peptides, sampled after COVID-19 vaccination. The cell subset or site label, as the study defines it: HCoV-NL63 spike overlapping peptide pool stimulation. The TCR originated in a human donor who received a COVID-19 vaccine. Some clones in this sample may be carry-over from other donors' samples.

The nucleotide sequence is given as TGTGCCAGCAGTTACTTGGGGATGGGACTCACAGATACGCAGTATTTT. It specifies CASSYLGMGLTDTQYF. The chain was built from TRBV6-6 and TRBJ2-3; a tentative D call is TRBD2 (6 bases match). The CDR3 sequence holds 16 residues, the cysteine and phenylalanine included. The only DNA kept is the CDR3, 48 bases in frame from the first base. CDR1 and CDR2 were assigned from the germline V gene (reference sequence) as MNHNY and SVGAGI. Trimming costs V 1 base and J 2 bases, and their ends lie 13 bases apart.